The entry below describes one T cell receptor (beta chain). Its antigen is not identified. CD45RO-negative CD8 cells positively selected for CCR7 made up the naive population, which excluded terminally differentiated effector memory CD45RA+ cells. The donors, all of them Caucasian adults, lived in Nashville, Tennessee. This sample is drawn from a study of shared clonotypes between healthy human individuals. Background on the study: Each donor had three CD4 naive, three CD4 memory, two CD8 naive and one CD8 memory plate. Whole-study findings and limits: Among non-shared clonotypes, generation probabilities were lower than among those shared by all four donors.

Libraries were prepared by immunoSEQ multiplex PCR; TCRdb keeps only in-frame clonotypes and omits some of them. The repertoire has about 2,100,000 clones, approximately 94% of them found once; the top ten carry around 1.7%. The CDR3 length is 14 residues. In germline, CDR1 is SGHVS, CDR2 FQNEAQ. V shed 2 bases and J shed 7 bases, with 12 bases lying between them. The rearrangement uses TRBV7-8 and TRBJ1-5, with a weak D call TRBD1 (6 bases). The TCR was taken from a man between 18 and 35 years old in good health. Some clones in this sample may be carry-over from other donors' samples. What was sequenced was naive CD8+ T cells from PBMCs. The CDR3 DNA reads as TGTGCCAGCAGCTTACAACAGGGAGAACAGCCCCAGCATTTT. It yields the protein CASSLQQGEQPQHF.